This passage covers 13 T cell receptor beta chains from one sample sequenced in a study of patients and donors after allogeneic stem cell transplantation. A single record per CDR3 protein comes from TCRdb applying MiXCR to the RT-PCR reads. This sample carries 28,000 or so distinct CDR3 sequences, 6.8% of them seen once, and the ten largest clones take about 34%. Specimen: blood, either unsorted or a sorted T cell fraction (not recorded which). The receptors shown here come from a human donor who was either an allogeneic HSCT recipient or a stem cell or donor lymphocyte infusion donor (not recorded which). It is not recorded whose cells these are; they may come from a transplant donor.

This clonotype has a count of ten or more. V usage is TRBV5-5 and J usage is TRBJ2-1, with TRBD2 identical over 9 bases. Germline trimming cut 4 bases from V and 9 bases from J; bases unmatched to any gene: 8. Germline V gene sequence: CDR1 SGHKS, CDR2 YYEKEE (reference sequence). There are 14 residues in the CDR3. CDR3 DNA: TGTGCCAGCAGCGGACTAGCGCGTATAGCTGAGCAGTTCTTC. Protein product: CASSGLARIAEQFF.

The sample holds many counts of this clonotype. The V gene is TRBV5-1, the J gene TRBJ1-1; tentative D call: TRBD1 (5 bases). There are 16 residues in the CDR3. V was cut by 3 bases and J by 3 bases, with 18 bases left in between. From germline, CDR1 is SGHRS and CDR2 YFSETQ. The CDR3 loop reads CASSYRPEGLDTEAFF. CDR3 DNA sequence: TGCGCCAGCAGCTACAGGCCCGAAGGGTTGGACACTGAAGCTTTCTTT.

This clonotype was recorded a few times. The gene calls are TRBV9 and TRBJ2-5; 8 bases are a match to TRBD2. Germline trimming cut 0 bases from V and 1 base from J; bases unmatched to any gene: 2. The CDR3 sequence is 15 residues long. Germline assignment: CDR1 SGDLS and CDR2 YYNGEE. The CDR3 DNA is TGTGCCAGCAGCGTAGAAGCGGGAGCCCAAGAGACCCAGTACTTC. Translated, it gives CASSVEAGAQETQYF.

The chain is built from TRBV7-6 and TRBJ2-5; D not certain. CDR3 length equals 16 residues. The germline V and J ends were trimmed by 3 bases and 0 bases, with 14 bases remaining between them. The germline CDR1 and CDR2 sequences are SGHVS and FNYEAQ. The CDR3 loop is CASSFFPRRNQETQYF. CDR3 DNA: TGTGCCAGCAGCTTCTTTCCCCGACGGAACCAAGAGACCCAGTACTTC.

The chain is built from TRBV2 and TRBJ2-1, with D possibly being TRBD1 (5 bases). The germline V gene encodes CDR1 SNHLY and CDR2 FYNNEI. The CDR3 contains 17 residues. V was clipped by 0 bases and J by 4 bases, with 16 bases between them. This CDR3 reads CASSEALTDIRYNEQFF. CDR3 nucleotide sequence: TGTGCCAGCAGTGAAGCGCTAACGGACATAAGATACAATGAGCAGTTCTTC.

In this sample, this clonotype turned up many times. In DNA, the CDR3 is TGCGCCAGCAGCTTGGTGGTGACTAGCGAGCTGGTCTACGAGCAGTACTTC. It encodes CASSLVVTSELVYEQYF. The V call is TRBV5-1, the J call TRBJ2-7; 8 nucleotides match TRBD2. Trimming at V came to 0 bases and at J to 3 bases, leaving 11 bases not matched to a gene. Germline V gives CDR1 SGHRS, CDR2 YFSETQ. There are 17 residues in the CDR3.

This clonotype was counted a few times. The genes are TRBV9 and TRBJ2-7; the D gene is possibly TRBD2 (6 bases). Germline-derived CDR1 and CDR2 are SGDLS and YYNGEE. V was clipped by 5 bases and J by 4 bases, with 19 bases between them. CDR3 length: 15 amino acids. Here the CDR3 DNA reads TGTGCCAGCAGTCAGGGAGGCGAGGCTATATACGAGCAGTACTTC. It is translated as CASSQGGEAIYEQYF.

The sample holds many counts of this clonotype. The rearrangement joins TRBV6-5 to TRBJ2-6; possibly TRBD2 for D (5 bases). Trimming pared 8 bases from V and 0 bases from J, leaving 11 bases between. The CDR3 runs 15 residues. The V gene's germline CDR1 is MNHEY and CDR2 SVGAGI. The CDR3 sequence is CASGLYLSGANVLTF. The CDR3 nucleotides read TGTGCCAGCGGACTCTACCTCTCTGGGGCCAACGTCCTGACTTTC.

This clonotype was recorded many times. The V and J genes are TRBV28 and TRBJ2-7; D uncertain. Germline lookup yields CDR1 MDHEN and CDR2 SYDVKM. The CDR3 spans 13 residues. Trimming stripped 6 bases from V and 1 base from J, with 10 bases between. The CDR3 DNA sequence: TGTGCCAGCAGAATTAGCAATTCCTACGAGCAGTACTTC. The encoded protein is CASRISNSYEQYF.

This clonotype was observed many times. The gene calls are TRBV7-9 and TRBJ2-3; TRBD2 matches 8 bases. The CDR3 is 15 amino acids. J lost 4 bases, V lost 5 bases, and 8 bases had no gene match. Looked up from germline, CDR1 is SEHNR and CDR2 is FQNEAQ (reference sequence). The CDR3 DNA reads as TGTGCCAGCAGCATTAGCGGGGCCAGATCAGATACGCAGTATTTT. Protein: CASSISGARSDTQYF.

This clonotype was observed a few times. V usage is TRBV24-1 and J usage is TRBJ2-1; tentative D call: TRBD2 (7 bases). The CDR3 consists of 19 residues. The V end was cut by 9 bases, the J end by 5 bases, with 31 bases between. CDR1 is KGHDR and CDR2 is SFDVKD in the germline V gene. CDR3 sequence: CATLLGEREGGVGHNEQFF. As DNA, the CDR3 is TGTGCCACCCTCCTAGGGGAGCGGGAAGGGGGTGTGGGTCACAATGAGCAGTTCTTC.

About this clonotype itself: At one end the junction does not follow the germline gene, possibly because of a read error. CDR3 loop: CASSLQGNPPQHF. The CDR3 coding sequence is TGTGCCAGTAGTTTACAGGGAAATCCGCCCCAGCATTTT. This chain uses TRBV12-3 or TRBV12-4 with TRBJ1-5; TRBD1 is a possible D gene (6 bases). The CDR3 spans 13 residues.

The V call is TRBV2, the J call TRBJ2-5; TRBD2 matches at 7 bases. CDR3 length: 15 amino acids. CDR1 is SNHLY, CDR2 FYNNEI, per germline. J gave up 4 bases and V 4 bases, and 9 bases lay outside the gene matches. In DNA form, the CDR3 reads TGTGCCAGCAGTGGTTTAAGGCCTAGCGGAGAGACCCAGTACTTC. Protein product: CASSGLRPSGETQYF.